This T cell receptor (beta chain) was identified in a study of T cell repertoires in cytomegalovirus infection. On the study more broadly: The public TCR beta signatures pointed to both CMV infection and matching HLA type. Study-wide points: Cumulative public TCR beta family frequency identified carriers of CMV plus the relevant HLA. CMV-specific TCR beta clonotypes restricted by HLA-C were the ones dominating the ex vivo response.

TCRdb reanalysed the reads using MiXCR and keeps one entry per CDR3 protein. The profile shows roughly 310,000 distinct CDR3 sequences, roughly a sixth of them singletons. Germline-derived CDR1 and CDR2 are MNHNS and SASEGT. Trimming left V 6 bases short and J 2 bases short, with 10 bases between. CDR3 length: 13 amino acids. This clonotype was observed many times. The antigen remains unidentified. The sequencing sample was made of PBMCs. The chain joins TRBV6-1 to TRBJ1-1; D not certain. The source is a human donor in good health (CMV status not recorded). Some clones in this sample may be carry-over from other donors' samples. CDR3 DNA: TGTGCCAGCAGCCCCAACGTAAACACTGAAGCTTTCTTT. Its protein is CASSPNVNTEAFF.